The 29 T cell receptor beta chains presented below share a single source sample, sequenced in a study of blood T cell repertoires in COVID-19. Using immunoSEQ multiplex PCR, the repertoire was profiled, and TCRdb retains in-frame clones only, with some absent. Of 150,000 to 190,000 clones in the sample, 84% were seen once. The specimen sequenced was peripheral blood. The origin of the receptors is a woman in her forties or fifties with acute or convalescent COVID-19.

This chain joins TRBV28 and TRBJ2-7; no reliable D call. CDR3 length equals 11 residues. Germline loops: CDR1 MDHEN, CDR2 SYDVKM. V was pared by 7 bases and J by 3 bases, with 7 bases between. The CDR3 reads CASTSVYEQYF. The CDR3 DNA follows: TGTGCCAGCACCTCCGTCTACGAGCAGTACTTC.

The chain couples TRBV6-5 to TRBJ2-1; the D is unclear. The CDR3 length is 12 residues. Germline CDR1 reads MNHEY; CDR2 reads SVGAGI. V was trimmed by 9 bases and J by 12 bases, leaving 18 bases between them. The CDR3 bases are TGTGCCAGTCTGACGCTAGAGTTTGGGCAGTTCTTC. It is translated as CASLTLEFGQFF.

This CDR3 reads CASSLGSGTHNEQFF. The CDR3 DNA sequence: TGTGCCAGCAGCTTAGGTAGCGGGACCCACAATGAGCAGTTCTTC. This chain connects TRBV7-9 to TRBJ2-1; 8 positions match TRBD2. The CDR3 has 15 residues. V was pared by 1 base and J by 5 bases, with 4 bases of the junction left unmatched. Germline V gene data show CDR1 as SEHNR and CDR2 as FQNEAQ (reference sequence). Looking up the rest from reference TRBV7-9 and TRBJ2-1 gives the full variable domain: DTGVSQNPRHKITKRGQNVTFRCDPISEHNRLYWYRQTLGQGPEFLTYFQNEAQLEKSRLLSDRFSAERPKGSFSTLEIQRTEQGDSAMYLCASSLGSGTHNEQFFGPGTRLTVL.

The chain links TRBV18 to TRBJ2-1; TRBD2 matches 11 bases. Germline CDR1 KGHSH, CDR2 LQKENI. Losses at the gene ends were 6 bases for V and 7 bases for J; bases not matched to a gene: 8. This CDR3 comprises 15 residues. CDR3 coding DNA: TGTGCCAGCTCGCGAAATAGCGGGGGGGCTAATGAGCAGTTCTTC. Translating gives CASSRNSGGANEQFF.

The chain links TRBV4-1 to TRBJ1-4; TRBD1 aligns across 9 bases. Germline V CDR1 and CDR2: MGHRA, YSYEKL. The trim removed 6 bases at V and 7 bases at J, leaving 6 bases unmatched. The CDR3 totals 14 residues. The CDR3 spells CASRRGTGLEKLFF. As DNA, the CDR3 is TGCGCCAGCAGACGCGGGACAGGGCTTGAAAAACTGTTTTTT.

The V call is TRBV10-3, the J call TRBJ1-1, with 7 positions matching TRBD1. CDR1 is ENHRY and CDR2 is SYGVKD in the germline V gene. Losses at the gene ends were 2 bases for V and 6 bases for J; bases not matched to a gene: 6. The CDR3 extends over 14 amino acids. The CDR3 region is CAISEVTGIPEAFF. CDR3 sequence (DNA): TGTGCCATCAGTGAGGTGACAGGGATCCCTGAAGCTTTCTTT.

The chain joins TRBV6-1 to TRBJ1-5, with 12 bases identical to TRBD1. CDR3 size: 15 residues. The V gene's germline CDR1 is MNHNS and CDR2 SASEGT. Trimming removed 3 bases from V and 6 bases from J; junction bases left unmatched: 3. CDR3 protein: CASSEGTGGIQPQHF. CDR3 nucleotide sequence: TGTGCCAGCAGTGAGGGGACAGGGGGCATTCAGCCCCAGCATTTT.

The J gene is TRBJ2-1, the V gene TRBV11-3; 7 bases are a match to TRBD2. Per the germline V gene, CDR1 is SGHNT and CDR2 is YENEEA. Losses at the gene ends were 1 base for V and 8 bases for J; bases not matched to a gene: 8. This CDR3 is built from 15 residues. The CDR3 DNA reads as TGTGCCAGCAGCTTAGCTAGCGGCGTCCAAGATGAGCAGTTCTTC. It translates to CASSLASGVQDEQFF.

For the CDR3, the DNA is TGTGCCAGCTCACCATCGAGCGGGGGGGCGAATGAGCAGTTCTTC. It is translated as CASSPSSGGANEQFF. The genes are TRBV18 and TRBJ2-1; 10 positions agree with TRBD2. The V and J ends lost 2 bases and 7 bases, in that order; junction bases with no gene match: 5. Germline CDR1 reads KGHSH; CDR2 reads LQKENI. This CDR3 comprises 15 residues.

V is TRBV7-9 and J is TRBJ2-7; perhaps TRBD1 as D (5 bases). Trimming removed 5 bases from V and 2 bases from J, with 10 bases in between. The CDR3 covers 13 residues. Per germline, CDR1 SEHNR and CDR2 FQNEAQ (reference sequence). The CDR3: CASSVQGAYEQYF. DNA of the CDR3: TGTGCCAGCAGCGTCCAGGGCGCCTACGAGCAGTACTTC. The complete variable domain, with remaining parts taken from reference TRBV7-9 and TRBJ2-7, reads DTGVSQNPRHKITKRGQNVTFRCDPISEHNRLYWYRQTLGQGPEFLTYFQNEAQLEKSRLLSDRFSAERPKGSFSTLEIQRTEQGDSAMYLCASSVQGAYEQYFGPGTRLTVT.

V usage is TRBV7-9 and J usage is TRBJ1-1; D perhaps matches TRBD1 (5 bases). V lost 1 base, J lost 3 bases, and 15 bases lay in between. This CDR3 contains 16 residues. The germline CDR1 and CDR2 sequences are SEHNR and FQNEAQ (reference sequence). The CDR3 here is CASSLGRGAIDTEAFF. Here the CDR3 DNA reads TGTGCCAGCAGCTTAGGGCGGGGCGCGATAGACACTGAAGCTTTCTTT.

This clone appeared a few times. V and J are TRBV19 and TRBJ2-1; 8 bases are a match to TRBD1. Germline loops: CDR1 LNHDA, CDR2 SQIVND (reference sequence). J lost 3 bases, V lost 9 bases, and 7 bases had no gene match. The CDR3 covers 14 residues. The CDR3, as DNA: TGTGCCAGCAGCCGGGACAGGATCTACAATGAGCAGTTCTTC. The encoded protein is CASSRDRIYNEQFF.

V and J are TRBV7-8 and TRBJ2-3; 8 bases are shared with TRBD2. The CDR3 sequence is 17 residues long. Germline trimming cut 5 bases from V and 1 base from J; bases unmatched to any gene: 11. The germline V gene has CDR1 SGHVS and CDR2 FQNEAQ. The chain's CDR3 is CASSPRVSGGGTDTQYF. Written as DNA, the CDR3 is TGTGCCAGCAGCCCGAGGGTGTCCGGGGGGGGCACAGATACGCAGTATTTT.

Turning to this clone: One end of the junction fails to match germline, which may point to a read error. This chain connects TRBV4-2 to TRBJ2-3, with TRBD2 matching 9 bases. The germline V gene encodes CDR1 LGHNA and CDR2 YNFKEQ. This CDR3 comprises 15 residues. This chain's CDR3 is CASSQDGTSRDTQYF. In nucleotides, the CDR3 is TGTGCCAGCAGCCAAGATGGGACTAGCAGAGATACGCAGTATTTT.

CDR3 protein: CASSPQGLGNQPQHF. CDR3 coding DNA: TGTGCCAGCAGTCCACAGGGATTAGGCAATCAGCCCCAGCATTTT. This chain uses TRBV28 with TRBJ1-5; D may be TRBD1 (6 bases). In germline, CDR1 is MDHEN, CDR2 SYDVKM. This CDR3 has 15 amino acids. Trimming removed 5 bases from V and 2 bases from J, with 13 bases in between.

The chain employs TRBV11-1 and TRBJ1-1, with unresolved D. Germline CDR1 SGHAT, CDR2 FQDESV (reference sequence). This CDR3 spans 13 amino acids. With 2 bases removed from V and 2 bases from J, the gap between germline ends came to 6 bases. CDR3 region: CASSLILNTEAFF. Here the CDR3 DNA reads TGTGCCAGCAGCTTAATACTTAACACTGAAGCTTTCTTT. Looking up the rest from reference TRBV11-1 and TRBJ1-1 gives the full variable domain: EAEVAQSPRYKITEKSQAVAFWCDPISGHATLYWYRQILGQGPELLVQFQDESVVDDSQLPKDRFSAERLKGVDSTLKIQPAELGDSAMYLCASSLILNTEAFFGQGTRLTVV.

Here the CDR3 reads CASRGIMNTEAFF. The CDR3 DNA reads as TGTGCCAGCCGGGGAATCATGAACACTGAAGCTTTCTTT. V and J are TRBV11-2 and TRBJ1-1; no firm D call. This CDR3 contains 13 residues. The V gene lost 8 bases and the J gene lost 0 bases, with 10 bases spanning the gap. Per germline, CDR1 SGHAT and CDR2 FQNNGV.

This clone came up a few times. J is TRBJ1-5 and V is TRBV7-2, with D uncertain. V lost 5 bases, J lost 9 bases, and 11 bases lay in between. Germline V gene sequence: CDR1 SGHTA, CDR2 FQGNSA. The CDR3 is 12 residues long. The chain's CDR3 is CASSHGEWPQHF. In nucleotides, the CDR3 is TGTGCCAGCAGCCACGGGGAGTGGCCCCAGCATTTT.

CDR3 DNA: TGTGCCAGCAGTTTGGGGGGACAGGGGGCTATCCTCTACGAGCAGTACTTC. Translated, it gives CASSLGGQGAILYEQYF. The rearrangement uses TRBV28 and TRBJ2-7; 12 bases fit TRBD1. After removal of 3 bases from V and 3 bases from J, the junction contained 9 bases not matched to a gene. The CDR3 is made up of 17 amino acids. Per the germline V gene, CDR1 is MDHEN and CDR2 is SYDVKM.

V is TRBV4-3 and J is TRBJ1-5; the D is unclear. V lost 0 bases and J lost 4, with 7 bases in between. The germline V gene encodes CDR1 LGHNA and CDR2 YSLEER. The CDR3 is 14 amino acids. CDR3 region: CASSQDGSNQPQHF. In DNA form, the CDR3 reads TGCGCCAGCAGCCAAGATGGCAGTAATCAGCCCCAGCATTTT.

This clone has only one observation. This chain connects TRBV6-4 to TRBJ2-7, with 10 nucleotides matching TRBD2. Trimming cost V 3 bases and J 5 bases; bases outside gene matches: 10. CDR3 length equals 16 residues. In germline, CDR1 is MRHNA, CDR2 SNTAGT. The CDR3: CASSEPSSGSSHEQYF. CDR3 bases: TGTGCCAGCAGTGAACCCTCTAGCGGGAGTTCCCACGAGCAGTACTTC.

The gene calls are TRBV2 and TRBJ1-5; the D gene is possibly TRBD1 (6 bases). This CDR3 spans 16 amino acids. Germline V gene lookup returns CDR1 SNHLY and CDR2 FYNNEI. Trimming took 5 bases from V and 2 from J, leaving 16 bases between them. CDR3 bases: TGTGCCAGCAGTATTTCCAGGGGCGTAGGCAATCAGCCCCAGCATTTT. This translates into CASSISRGVGNQPQHF. Supplemented by reference TRBV2 and TRBJ1-5, the full variable domain reads EPEVTQTPSHQVTQMGQEVILRCVPISNHLYFYWYRQILGQKVEFLVSFYNNEISEKSEIFDDQFSVERPDGSNFTLKIRSTKLEDSAMYFCASSISRGVGNQPQHFGDGTRLSIL.

The rearrangement links TRBV9 to TRBJ2-3, with 10 bases that match TRBD1. With 4 bases clipped from V and 6 bases from J, the junction kept 14 bases outside the gene matches. The germline CDR1 and CDR2 sequences are SGDLS and YYNGEE. The CDR3 has 17 amino acids. The CDR3 spells CASSLRGDRGLLDTQYF. The CDR3 DNA follows: TGTGCCAGCAGCCTCCGCGGCGACAGGGGGCTTTTGGATACGCAGTATTTT.

The chain uses TRBV4-2 and TRBJ1-1, with D maybe TRBD1 (5 bases). The V end lost 0 bases, the J end lost 2 bases, and 25 bases lay between the germline ends. Looked up from germline, CDR1 is LGHNA and CDR2 is YNFKEQ. The CDR3 extends over 20 amino acids. The CDR3 nucleotides read TGTGCCAGCAGCCAAGAGGTCCAATACATGAGATTGGGGCTTAACACTGAAGCTTTCTTT. It yields the protein CASSQEVQYMRLGLNTEAFF.

This sequence joins TRBV6-2 or TRBV6-3 and TRBJ1-6; D uncertain. V was cut by 0 bases and J by 7 bases, with 10 bases left in between. In germline, CDR1 is MNHEY, CDR2 SVGEGT. There are 15 residues in the CDR3. CDR3 bases: TGTGCCAGCAGTTACTCCGAGAACTTCAATTCACCCCTCCACTTT. This encodes CASSYSENFNSPLHF.

The genes are TRBV29-1 and TRBJ2-7, with 11 bases matching TRBD1. This CDR3 is built from 18 residues. CDR1 and CDR2 from the germline V gene are SQVTM and ANQGSEA. V lost 4 bases and J lost 5; bases outside the gene matches: 19. The DNA for the CDR3 is TGCAGCGTTGCTAAAGGGAAAACGGGGGACAGGGGGATCAACGAGCAGTACTTC. Translation gives CSVAKGKTGDRGINEQYF.

The V and J genes are TRBV7-2 and TRBJ2-5; 9 positions match TRBD1. There are 18 residues in the CDR3. Germline CDR1 and CDR2: SGHTA and FQGNSA. The V gene end was trimmed by 2 bases and the J gene end by 2 bases; junction bases not matched to a gene: 12. The CDR3, as DNA: TGTGCCAGCAGCTTAAGATCCGGGACAGGGAAGATTCAAGAGACCCAGTACTTC. It is translated as CASSLRSGTGKIQETQYF. Full variable domain (outside the CDR3, taken from reference TRBV7-2 and TRBJ2-5): GAGVSQSPSNKVTEKGKDVELRCDPISGHTALYWYRQSLGQGLEFLIYFQGNSAPDKSGLPSDRFSAERTGGSVSTLTIQRTQQEDSAVYLCASSLRSGTGKIQETQYFGPGTRLLVL.

This chain joins TRBV5-1 and TRBJ1-5, with unresolved D. CDR3 length: 16 amino acids. CDR1 and CDR2 from the germline V gene are SGHRS and YFSETQ. The V gene lost 0 bases and the J gene lost 2 bases, with 12 bases spanning the gap. The CDR3 coding sequence is TGCGCCAGCAGCTTGGCCCCCTCGAGCGGCAATCAGCCCCAGCATTTT. Its protein product is CASSLAPSSGNQPQHF.

The chain links TRBV6-5 to TRBJ1-2, with D hard to call. Germline assignment: CDR1 MNHEY and CDR2 SVGAGI. The CDR3 covers 15 residues. Trimming shortened V by 7 bases and J by 1 base, and 16 bases separated the two germline ends. The CDR3 nucleotides are TGTGCCAGCACCTCCCGGGTTGGATTTAACTATGGCTACACCTTC. Residues: CASTSRVGFNYGYTF.